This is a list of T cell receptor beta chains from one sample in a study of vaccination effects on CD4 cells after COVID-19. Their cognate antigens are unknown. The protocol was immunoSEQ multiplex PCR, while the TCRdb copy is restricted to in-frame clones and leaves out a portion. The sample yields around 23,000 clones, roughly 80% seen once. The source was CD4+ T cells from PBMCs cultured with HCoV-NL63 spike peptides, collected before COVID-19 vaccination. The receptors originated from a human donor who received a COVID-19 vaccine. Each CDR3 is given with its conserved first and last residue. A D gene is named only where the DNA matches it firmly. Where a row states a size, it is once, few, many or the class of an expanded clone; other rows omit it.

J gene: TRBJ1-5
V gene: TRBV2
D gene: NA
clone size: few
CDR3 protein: CASSAVTVSNQPQHF
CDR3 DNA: TGTGCCAGCAGCGCTGTGACAGTATCGAATCAGCCCCAGCATTTT

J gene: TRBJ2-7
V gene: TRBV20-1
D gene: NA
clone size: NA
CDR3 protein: CSAGEYEQYF
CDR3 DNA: TGCAGTGCGGGGGAATACGAGCAGTACTTC

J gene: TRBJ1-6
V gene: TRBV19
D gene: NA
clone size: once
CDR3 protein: CASSIRHLTNSPLHF
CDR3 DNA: TGTGCCAGTAGTATCCGACATCTAACTAATTCACCCCTCCACTTT

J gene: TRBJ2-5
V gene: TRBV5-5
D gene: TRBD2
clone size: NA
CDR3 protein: CASSSPAGGQETQYF
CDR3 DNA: TGTGCCAGCAGCTCGCCTGCGGGGGGGCAAGAGACCCAGTACTTC

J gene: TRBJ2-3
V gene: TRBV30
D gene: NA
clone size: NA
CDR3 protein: CACQTGNTQYF
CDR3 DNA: TGTGCCTGCCAGACTGGCAATACGCAGTATTTT

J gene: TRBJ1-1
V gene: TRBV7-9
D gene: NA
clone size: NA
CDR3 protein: CASSSQVNTEAFF
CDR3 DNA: TGTGCCAGCAGCTCTCAGGTGAACACTGAAGCTTTCTTT

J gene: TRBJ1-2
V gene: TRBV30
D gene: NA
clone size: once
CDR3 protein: CAWRTLDTHYGYTF
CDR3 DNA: TGTGCCTGGAGGACCCTAGACACACACTATGGCTACACCTTC

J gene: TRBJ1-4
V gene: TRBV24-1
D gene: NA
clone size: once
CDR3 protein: CATSDGVRGINEKLFF
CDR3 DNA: TGTGCCACCAGTGACGGGGTCCGGGGGATCAATGAAAAACTGTTTTTT

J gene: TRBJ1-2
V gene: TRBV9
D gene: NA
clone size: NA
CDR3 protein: CASSQGGRQANYGYTF
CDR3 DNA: TGTGCCAGCAGCCAGGGCGGGCGTCAAGCTAACTATGGCTACACCTTC

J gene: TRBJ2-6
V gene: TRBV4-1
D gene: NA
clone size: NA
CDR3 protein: CASSQVGFGGTSNVLTF
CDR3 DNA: TGCGCCAGCAGCCAAGTTGGGTTCGGGGGTACGTCCAACGTCCTGACTTTC

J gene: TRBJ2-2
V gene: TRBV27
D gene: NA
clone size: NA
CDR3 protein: CASSPNRDTGELFF
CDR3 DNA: TGTGCCAGCAGTCCCAACAGGGACACCGGGGAGCTGTTTTTT

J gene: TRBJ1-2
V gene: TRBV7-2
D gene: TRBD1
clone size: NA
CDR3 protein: CASSPMTGMDYGYTF
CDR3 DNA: TGTGCCAGCAGCCCGATGACAGGGATGGACTATGGCTACACCTTC

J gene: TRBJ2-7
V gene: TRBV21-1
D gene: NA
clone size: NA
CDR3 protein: CASSKRGGQGDTYEQYF
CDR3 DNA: TGTGCCAGCAGCAAACGGGGAGGGCAGGGCGATACCTACGAGCAGTACTTC

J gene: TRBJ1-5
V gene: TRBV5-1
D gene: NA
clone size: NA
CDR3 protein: CASSLEGGNQPQHF
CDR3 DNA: TGCGCCAGCAGCTTGGAAGGGGGCAATCAGCCCCAGCATTTT

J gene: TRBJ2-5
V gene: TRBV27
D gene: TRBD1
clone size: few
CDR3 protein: CASSPGTGEETQYF
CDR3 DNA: TGTGCCAGCAGTCCCGGGACAGGGGAGGAGACCCAGTACTTC

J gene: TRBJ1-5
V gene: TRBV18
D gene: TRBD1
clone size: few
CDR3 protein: CASSPTGPDQPQHF
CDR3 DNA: TGTGCCAGCTCACCGACAGGGCCAGATCAGCCCCAGCATTTT

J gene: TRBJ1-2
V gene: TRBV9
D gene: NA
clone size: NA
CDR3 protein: CASSADPRVNYGYTF
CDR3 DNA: TGTGCCAGCAGCGCCGACCCCAGGGTTAACTATGGCTACACCTTC

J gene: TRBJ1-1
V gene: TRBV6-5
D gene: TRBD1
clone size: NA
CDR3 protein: CASNRDRVATEAFF
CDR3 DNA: TGTGCCAGCAACCGGGACAGGGTGGCCACTGAAGCTTTCTTT

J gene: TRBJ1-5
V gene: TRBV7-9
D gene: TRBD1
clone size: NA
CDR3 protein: CASSLADVQGHTEGSQHF
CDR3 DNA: TGTGCCAGCAGCTTAGCGGATGTACAGGGGCACACCGAGGGGTCCCAGCATTTT

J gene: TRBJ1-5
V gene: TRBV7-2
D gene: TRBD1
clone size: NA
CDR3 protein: CASSLGGTGSQPQHF
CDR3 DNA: TGTGCCAGCAGCTTAGGGGGGACAGGGAGTCAGCCCCAGCATTTT

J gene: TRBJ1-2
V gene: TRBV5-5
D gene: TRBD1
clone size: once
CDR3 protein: CASSRWTGFGYTF
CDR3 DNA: TGTGCCAGCAGCCGATGGACAGGTTTTGGCTACACCTTC

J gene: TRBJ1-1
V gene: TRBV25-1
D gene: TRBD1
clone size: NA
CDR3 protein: CASSVTGGPDTEAFF
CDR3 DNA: TGTGCCAGCAGTGTAACAGGGGGCCCGGACACTGAAGCTTTCTTT

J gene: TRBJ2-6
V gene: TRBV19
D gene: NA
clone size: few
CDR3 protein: CASKQDAAGANVLTF
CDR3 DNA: TGTGCCAGTAAACAGGACGCAGCTGGGGCCAACGTCCTGACTTTC

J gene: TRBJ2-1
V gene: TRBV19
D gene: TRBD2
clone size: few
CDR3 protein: CASSPTLAGEGNEQFF
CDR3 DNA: TGTGCCAGTAGTCCAACCCTAGCGGGGGAGGGCAATGAGCAGTTCTTC

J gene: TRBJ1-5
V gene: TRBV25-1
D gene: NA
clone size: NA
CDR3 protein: CASSEFGAHSNQPQHF
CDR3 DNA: TGTGCCAGCAGTGAATTCGGGGCTCATAGCAATCAGCCCCAGCATTTT

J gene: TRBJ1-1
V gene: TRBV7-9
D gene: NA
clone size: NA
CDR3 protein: CASSLNRVESTEAFF
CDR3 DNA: TGTGCCAGCAGCTTGAACAGGGTGGAGAGCACTGAAGCTTTCTTT

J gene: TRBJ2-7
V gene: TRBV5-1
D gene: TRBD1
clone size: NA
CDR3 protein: CASSFGQGALGEQYF
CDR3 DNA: TGCGCCAGCAGCTTCGGACAGGGGGCGTTAGGGGAGCAGTACTTC

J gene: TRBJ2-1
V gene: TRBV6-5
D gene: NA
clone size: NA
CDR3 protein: CASSYEQGSYNEQFF
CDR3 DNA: TGTGCCAGCAGTTACGAACAGGGTTCCTACAATGAGCAGTTCTTC

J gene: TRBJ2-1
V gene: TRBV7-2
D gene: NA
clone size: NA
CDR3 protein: CASSLGLRGEQFF
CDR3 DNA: TGTGCCAGCAGCTTAGGATTGAGGGGTGAGCAGTTCTTC

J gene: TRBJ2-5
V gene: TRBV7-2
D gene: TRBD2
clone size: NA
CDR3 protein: CASSLQTSGSETQYF
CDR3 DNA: TGTGCCAGCAGCCTCCAGACTAGCGGGAGTGAGACCCAGTACTTC

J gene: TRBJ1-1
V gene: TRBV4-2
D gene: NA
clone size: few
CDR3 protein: CASSQDWEGLVEAFF
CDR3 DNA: TGTGCCAGCAGCCAAGATTGGGAGGGATTAGTTGAAGCTTTCTTT

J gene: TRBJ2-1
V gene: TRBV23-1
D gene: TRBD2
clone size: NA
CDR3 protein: CASSPVRGGGSVPYNEQFF
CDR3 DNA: TGCGCCAGCAGTCCGGTGAGGGGCGGGGGGAGCGTCCCCTACAATGAGCAGTTCTTC

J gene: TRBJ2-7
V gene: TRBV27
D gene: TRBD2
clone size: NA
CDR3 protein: CASSSPLAGPHEQYF
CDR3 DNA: TGTGCCAGCAGTTCCCCACTAGCGGGACCTCACGAGCAGTACTTC

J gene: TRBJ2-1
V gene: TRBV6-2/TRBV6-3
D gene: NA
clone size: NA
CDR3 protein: CASSYGGDGINEQFF
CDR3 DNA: TGTGCCAGCAGTTACGGGGGCGACGGCATCAATGAGCAGTTCTTC

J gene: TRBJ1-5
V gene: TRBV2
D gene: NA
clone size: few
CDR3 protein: CASSGPGQPQHF
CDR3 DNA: TGTGCCAGCTCGGGGCCAGGCCAGCCCCAGCATTTT

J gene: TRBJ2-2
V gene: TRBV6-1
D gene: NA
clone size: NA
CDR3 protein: CASSEGAFLANTGELFF
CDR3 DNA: TGTGCCAGCAGTGAAGGTGCCTTTTTAGCGAACACCGGGGAGCTGTTTTTT

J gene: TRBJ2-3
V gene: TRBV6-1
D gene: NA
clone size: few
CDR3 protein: CASSDRTASTDTQYF
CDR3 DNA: TGTGCCAGCAGTGACCGGACAGCTAGCACAGATACGCAGTATTTT

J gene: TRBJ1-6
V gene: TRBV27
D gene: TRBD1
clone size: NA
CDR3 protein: CASSLGQASYNSPLHF
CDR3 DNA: TGTGCCAGCAGTCTAGGACAGGCCTCCTATAATTCACCCCTCCACTTT

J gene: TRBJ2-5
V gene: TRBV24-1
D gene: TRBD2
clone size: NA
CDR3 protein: CATSETGTSGGQETQYF
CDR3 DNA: TGTGCCACCAGTGAGACCGGGACTAGCGGGGGTCAAGAGACCCAGTACTTC

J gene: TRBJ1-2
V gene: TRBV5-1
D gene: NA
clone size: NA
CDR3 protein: CASSSGPQTNYGYTF
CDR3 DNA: TGCGCCAGCAGCTCGGGACCGCAAACTAACTATGGCTACACCTTC

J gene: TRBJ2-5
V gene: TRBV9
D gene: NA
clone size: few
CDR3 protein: CASSVGTVRETQYF
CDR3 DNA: TGTGCCAGCAGCGTAGGGACGGTTCGGGAGACCCAGTACTTC

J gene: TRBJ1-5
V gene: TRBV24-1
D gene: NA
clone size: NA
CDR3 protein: CATSRGGGASSNQPQHF
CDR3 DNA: TGTGCCACCAGCCGAGGCGGGGGGGCTTCGAGCAATCAGCCCCAGCATTTT

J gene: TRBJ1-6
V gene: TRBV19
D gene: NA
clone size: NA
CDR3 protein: CASSYGSGVNSPLHF
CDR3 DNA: TGTGCCAGTAGTTATGGATCAGGGGTAAATTCACCCCTCCACTTT